The next 20 T cell receptor beta chains were all read from a single sample in a study of CD8 T cells in ankylosing spondylitis. Each CDR3 protein is one row after TCRdb ran MiXCR on the 5' RACE reads. The sample yields a few hundred thousand distinct CDR3 sequences, around 24% seen once. Findings of the study overall: Ankylosing spondylitis blood appeared to carry a characteristic TCR beta motif of several highly homologous variants.

These TCRs are of unknown antigen specificity. The specimen sequenced was blood, either unsorted or a sorted T cell fraction (not recorded which). The receptors stem from a male donor with ankylosing spondylitis.

This clonotype was observed at least ten times. CDR3 coding DNA: TGTGCCAGCAGAACAGGGCCAGATACGCAGTATTTT. Translating it yields CASRTGPDTQYF. The chain employs TRBV12-3 or TRBV12-4 and TRBJ2-3; a possible D gene is TRBD1 (6 bases). CDR3 length: 12 amino acids. Trimming cost V 6 bases and J 4 bases, with 8 bases left between them.

The V gene is TRBV18, the J gene TRBJ2-7, with 10 bases identical to TRBD1. Per germline, CDR1 KGHSH and CDR2 LQKENI. The CDR3 is 14 amino acids. Trimming took 5 bases from V and 5 from J; bases not matched to a gene: 6. Here the CDR3 DNA reads TGTGCCAGCTCAGCCACGGGACAGGGGAACGAGCAGTACTTC. Residues: CASSATGQGNEQYF. The variable domain in full, with the rest retrieved from reference TRBV18 and TRBJ2-7, is NAGVMQNPRHLVRRRGQEARLRCSPMKGHSHVYWYRQLPEEGLKFMVYLQKENIIDESGMPKERFSAEFPKEGPSILRIQQVVRGDSAAYFCASSATGQGNEQYFGPGTRLTVT.

A few counts support this clonotype. The V call is TRBV5-4, the J call TRBJ2-1; 12 bases align to TRBD2. Unmatched junction bases numbered 5, after V lost 9 bases and J lost 7 bases. The CDR3 is made up of 13 amino acids. Germline CDR1 reads SGHNT; CDR2 reads YYREEE (reference sequence). CDR3 sequence reads: CATKLAGGNEQFF. DNA of the CDR3: TGTGCCACCAAGCTAGCGGGAGGGAATGAGCAGTTCTTC.

There are a few counts of this clonotype. The chain combines TRBV4-2 with TRBJ2-1; 13 nucleotides align to TRBD2. The CDR3 is made up of 15 amino acids. Per germline, CDR1 LGHNA and CDR2 YNFKEQ. With V trimmed by 4 bases and J by 6 bases, 3 bases remained unmatched. This chain's CDR3 is CASSRLAGGTNEQFF. The CDR3 nucleotides are TGTGCCAGCAGCCGACTAGCGGGGGGAACCAATGAGCAGTTCTTC.

This clonotype has only a few counts. This chain links TRBV5-5 with TRBJ1-2; no reliable D call. Germline assignment: CDR1 SGHKS and CDR2 YYEKEE (reference sequence). The CDR3 is made up of 13 amino acids. Trimming removed 7 bases at V and 1 base at J, with 11 bases between. The CDR3, as DNA: TGTGCCAGCCACTCGGCGGGTAACTATGGCTACACCTTC. Its translation is CASHSAGNYGYTF.

This clonotype has a handful of counts. V is TRBV7-2 and J is TRBJ2-7, with 7 bases that match TRBD2. The CDR3 extends over 14 amino acids. V lost 4 bases to trimming and J lost 0 bases; unmatched junction nucleotides: 3. Per the germline V gene, CDR1 is SGHTA and CDR2 is FQGNSA. The CDR3 nucleotides are TGTGCCAGCAGCTCTCGGACTAGCTCCTACGAGCAGTACTTC. It yields the protein CASSSRTSSYEQYF.

This chain joins TRBV28 and TRBJ2-1, with D hard to call. Germline lookup yields CDR1 MDHEN and CDR2 SYDVKM. V was trimmed by 6 bases and J by 6 bases, leaving 12 bases between them. The CDR3 is 13 residues long. The CDR3 region is CASRTELFNEQFF. The CDR3 nucleotides are TGTGCCAGCAGGACTGAGCTGTTCAATGAGCAGTTCTTC.

The V gene is TRBV5-1, the J gene TRBJ2-2; 7 nucleotides agree with TRBD1. Germline V lookup: CDR1 SGHRS, CDR2 YFSETQ. Trimming took 4 bases from V and 0 from J; bases not matched to a gene: 3. The CDR3 sequence is 15 residues long. CDR3 in DNA: TGCGCCAGCAGCCTGGACAGGCCGAACACCGGGGAGCTGTTTTTT. Translation gives CASSLDRPNTGELFF.

The table lists this clonotype with a few counts. The chain uses TRBV7-2 and TRBJ2-7, with no clear D. CDR3 length: 14 residues. V gave up 0 bases and J gave up 5 bases, with 11 bases separating them. Germline CDR1 reads SGHTA; CDR2 reads FQGNSA. CDR3 coding DNA: TGTGCCAGCAGCTTAGCGAGAGACCACCACGAGCAGTACTTC. This gives the protein CASSLARDHHEQYF.

This clonotype was detected only once. The V and J genes are TRBV10-3 and TRBJ2-7, with D possibly TRBD2 on 5 matching bases. Trimming stripped 3 bases from V and 7 bases from J, with 10 bases between. The CDR3 contains 12 residues. The germline gives CDR1 ENHRY, CDR2 SYGVKD. The CDR3 nucleotides read TGTGCCATCAGTGATAGCAGGAGGGAGCAGTACTTC. This encodes CAISDSRREQYF.

The chain has TRBV19 and TRBJ1-3; D remains unclear. This CDR3 has 15 amino acids. The germline CDR1 and CDR2 sequences are LNHDA and SQIVND (reference sequence). The V and J ends lost 3 bases and 0 bases respectively, with 9 bases between them. The CDR3 here is CASSIYTDSGNTIYF. In DNA, the CDR3 is TGTGCCAGTAGTATCTATACGGACTCTGGAAACACCATATATTTT. Combining the CDR3 with reference TRBV19 and TRBJ1-3 gives the whole variable domain DGGITQSPKYLFRKEGQNVTLSCEQNLNHDAMYWYRQDPGQGLRLIYYSQIVNDFQKGDIAEGYSVSREKKESFPLTVTSAQKNPTAFYLCASSIYTDSGNTIYFGEGSWLTVV.

The chain joins TRBV24-1 to TRBJ2-1, with TRBD2 identical over 8 bases. CDR1 and CDR2 from the germline V gene are KGHDR and SFDVKD. The CDR3 runs 16 residues. V shed 5 bases and J 4 bases; nucleotides not matched to a gene: 9. The CDR3 region is CATSANLGGGYNEQFF. The DNA of the CDR3 is TGTGCCACCAGTGCCAACCTCGGGGGGGGGTACAATGAGCAGTTCTTC.

This clonotype was picked up many times. The chain joins TRBV9 to TRBJ1-4, with a weak D call TRBD1 (5 bases). The CDR3 sequence is 18 residues long. V lost 3 bases and J lost 0, with 18 bases in between. Germline V lookup: CDR1 SGDLS, CDR2 YYNGEE. CDR3 sequence (DNA): TGTGCCAGCAGCGACGGGACGGACTATTTTGCAACTAATGAAAAACTGTTTTTT. It is translated as CASSDGTDYFATNEKLFF.

The J gene is TRBJ1-5, the V gene TRBV7-9; D not resolved. This CDR3 has 13 amino acids. The V gene's germline CDR1 is SEHNR and CDR2 FQNEAQ (reference sequence). V was shortened by 2 bases and J by 5 bases, with 7 bases between the two germline ends. CDR3 nucleotides: TGTGCCAGCAGCTTAAATGGGTATCAGCCCCAGCATTTT. Protein product: CASSLNGYQPQHF.

This chain joins TRBV5-1 and TRBJ2-1; TRBD2 matches at 10 bases. Germline CDR1 is SGHRS and CDR2 is YFSETQ. V shed 0 bases and J 2 bases; nucleotides not matched to a gene: 8. This CDR3 contains 18 residues. This CDR3 is CASSLAASGGGAYNEQFF. The CDR3 region has the DNA TGCGCCAGCAGCTTGGCCGCTAGCGGGGGAGGGGCCTACAATGAGCAGTTCTTC.

This chain uses TRBV7-8 with TRBJ2-7; 11 nucleotides align to TRBD2. The CDR3 is 15 amino acids. The junction had 8 bases not matched to a gene; V was cut back by 3 bases and J by 7 bases. CDR1 and CDR2 from the germline V gene are SGHVS and FQNEAQ. CDR3 in amino acids: CASSFLLAGVREQYF. The CDR3 nucleotides are TGTGCCAGCAGCTTTTTACTAGCGGGAGTACGTGAGCAGTACTTC.

This clonotype has more than one count but fewer than ten. V usage is TRBV25-1 and J usage is TRBJ2-7; 8 nucleotides agree with TRBD1. Germline CDR1 MGHDK, CDR2 SYGVNS. This CDR3 comprises 14 residues. Trimming cost V 7 bases and J 4 bases; bases outside gene matches: 9. CDR3 bases: TGTGCCAGCAACCGACAGGGGTTACAGTACGAGCAGTACTTC. This codes for CASNRQGLQYEQYF.

This clonotype was counted only a few times. The gene calls are TRBV30 and TRBJ2-7, with TRBD2 identical over 7 bases. In germline, CDR1 is GTSNPN, CDR2 SVGIG (reference sequence). This CDR3 has 12 residues. J was trimmed by 9 bases and V by 1 base; bases with no gene match: 6. CDR3 residues: CAWSGTRGRQYF. The CDR3 DNA is TGTGCCTGGAGTGGGACTAGAGGAAGGCAGTACTTC.

This chain connects TRBV4-3 to TRBJ2-2; D call uncertain. The CDR3 extends over 14 amino acids. V dropped 3 bases and J dropped 6 bases, with 11 bases sitting between them. Germline V CDR1 and CDR2: LGHNA, YSLEER. CDR3 DNA: TGCGCCAGCAGCCAGAACCCAGGTGCCGGGGAGCTGTTTTTT. This codes for CASSQNPGAGELFF.

The CDR3 sequence: CASSVGTVSYEQYF. CDR3 nucleotide sequence: TGTGCCAGCAGCGTGGGGACAGTCTCCTACGAGCAGTACTTC. The chain carries TRBV9 and TRBJ2-7; TRBD1 matches 7 bases. Germline lookup yields CDR1 SGDLS and CDR2 YYNGEE. Germline trimming cut 2 bases from V and 0 bases from J; bases unmatched to any gene: 2. CDR3 length equals 14 residues.